The entry that follows covers one T cell receptor beta chain sequence. The entry originates in a study of T cell responses to AZD1222 COVID-19 vaccine. The V gene end was trimmed by 0 bases and the J gene end by 1 base; junction bases not matched to a gene: 2. CDR3 length: 16 residues. Per germline, CDR1 MDHEN and CDR2 SYDVKM. TCRdb's table, derived via immunoSEQ multiplex PCR, lists solely in-frame clones and lacks some. The sample yields around 170,000 clones, roughly 91% seen once. The clonotype comes from an adult in good health. The sample consisted of peripheral blood, taken on day 0 of AZD1222 vaccination. The chain links TRBV28 to TRBJ2-2; 7 nucleotides match TRBD2. The CDR3 region has the DNA TGTGCCAGCAGTTTATGGCCTAGCGGGAACACCGGGGAGCTGTTTTTT. This translates into CASSLWPSGNTGELFF.